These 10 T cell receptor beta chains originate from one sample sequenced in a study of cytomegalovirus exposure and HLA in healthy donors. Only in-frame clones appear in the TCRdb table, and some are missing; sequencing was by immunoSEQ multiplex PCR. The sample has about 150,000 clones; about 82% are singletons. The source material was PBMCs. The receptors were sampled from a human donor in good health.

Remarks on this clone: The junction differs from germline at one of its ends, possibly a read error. The CDR3 nucleotides are TGTGCCGGCAGTCCGGACAGGGTCACTGGAAACACCATATATTTT. This sequence encodes CAGSPDRVTGNTIYF. V gene TRBV25-1 combines with J gene TRBJ1-3; 8 positions agree with TRBD1. CDR1 MGHDK and CDR2 SYGVNS come from the germline V gene. The CDR3 runs 15 residues. Using reference TRBV25-1 and TRBJ1-3 for the parts outside the CDR3, the full variable domain is EADIYQTPRYLVIGTGKKITLECSQTMGHDKMYWYQQDPGMELHLIHYSYGVNSTEKGDLSSESTVSRIRTEHFPLTLESARPSHTSQYLCAGSPDRVTGNTIYFGEGSWLTVV.

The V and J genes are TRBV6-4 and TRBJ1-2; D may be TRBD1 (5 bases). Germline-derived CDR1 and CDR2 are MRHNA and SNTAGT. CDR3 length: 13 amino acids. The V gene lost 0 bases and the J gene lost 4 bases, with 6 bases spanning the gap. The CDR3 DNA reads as TGTGCCAGCAGTGACTCAGGGGCCTATGGCTACACCTTC. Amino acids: CASSDSGAYGYTF.

CDR3 in amino acids: CASRGGGGNTIYF. The CDR3 region has the DNA TGTGCCAGCCGAGGAGGCGGTGGAAACACCATATATTTT. V gene TRBV5-4 combines with J gene TRBJ1-3, with D unresolved. CDR1 is SGHNT, CDR2 YYREEE, per germline (reference sequence). Between the trimmed V and J ends, which lost 7 bases and 3 bases, there was a span of 11 bases. CDR3 length: 13 residues.

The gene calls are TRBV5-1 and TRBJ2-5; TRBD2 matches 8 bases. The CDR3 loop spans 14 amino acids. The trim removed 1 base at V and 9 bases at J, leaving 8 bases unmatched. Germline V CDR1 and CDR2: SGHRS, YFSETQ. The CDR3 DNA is TGCGCCAGCAGCTTGTATAGCGGGGATTGGGCCCAGTACTTC. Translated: CASSLYSGDWAQYF.

The CDR3 DNA reads as TGTGCCAGCAGCTTCCCAGGGTTCGGGGAGCAGTACTTC. It specifies CASSFPGFGEQYF. V is TRBV7-9 and J is TRBJ2-7; D possibly corresponds to TRBD1 (5 bases). Trimming cost V 3 bases and J 7 bases, with 13 bases left between them. Germline values: CDR1 SEHNR, CDR2 FQNEAQ (reference sequence). CDR3 length: 13 residues.

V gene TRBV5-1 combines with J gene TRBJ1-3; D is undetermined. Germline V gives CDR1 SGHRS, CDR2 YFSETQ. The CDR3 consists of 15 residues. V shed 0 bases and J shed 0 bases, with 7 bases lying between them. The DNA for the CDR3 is TGCGCCAGCAGCTTGGGCGCCGACTCTGGAAACACCATATATTTT. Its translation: CASSLGADSGNTIYF.

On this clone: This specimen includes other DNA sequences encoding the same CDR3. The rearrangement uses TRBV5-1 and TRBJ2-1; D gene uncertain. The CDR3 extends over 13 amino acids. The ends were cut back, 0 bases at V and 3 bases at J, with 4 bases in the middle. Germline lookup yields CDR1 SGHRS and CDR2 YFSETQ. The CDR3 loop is CASSLDSYNEQFF. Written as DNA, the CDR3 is TGCGCCAGCAGCTTGGACAGCTACAATGAGCAGTTCTTC.

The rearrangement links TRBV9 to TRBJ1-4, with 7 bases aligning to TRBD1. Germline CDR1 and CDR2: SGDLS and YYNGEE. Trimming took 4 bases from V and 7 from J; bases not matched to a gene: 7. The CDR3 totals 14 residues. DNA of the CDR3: TGTGCCAGCAGCATAGGGGGCGGCATTGAAAAACTGTTTTTT. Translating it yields CASSIGGGIEKLFF.

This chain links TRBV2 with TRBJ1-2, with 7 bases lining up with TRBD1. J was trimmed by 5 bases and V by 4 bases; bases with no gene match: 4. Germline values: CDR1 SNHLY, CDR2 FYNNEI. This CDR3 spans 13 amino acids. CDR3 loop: CASSGQGGYGYTF. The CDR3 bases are TGTGCCAGCAGTGGACAGGGTGGATATGGCTACACCTTC. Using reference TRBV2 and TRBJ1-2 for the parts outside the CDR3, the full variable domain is EPEVTQTPSHQVTQMGQEVILRCVPISNHLYFYWYRQILGQKVEFLVSFYNNEISEKSEIFDDQFSVERPDGSNFTLKIRSTKLEDSAMYFCASSGQGGYGYTFGSGTRLTVV.

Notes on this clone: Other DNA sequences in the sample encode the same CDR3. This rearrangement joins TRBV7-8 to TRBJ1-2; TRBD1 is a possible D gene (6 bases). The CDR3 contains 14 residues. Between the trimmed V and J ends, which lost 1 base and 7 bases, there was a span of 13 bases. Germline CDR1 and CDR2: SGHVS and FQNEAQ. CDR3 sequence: CASSLVRGAGGYTF. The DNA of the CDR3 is TGTGCCAGCAGCTTAGTTCGGGGGGCGGGTGGCTACACCTTC.